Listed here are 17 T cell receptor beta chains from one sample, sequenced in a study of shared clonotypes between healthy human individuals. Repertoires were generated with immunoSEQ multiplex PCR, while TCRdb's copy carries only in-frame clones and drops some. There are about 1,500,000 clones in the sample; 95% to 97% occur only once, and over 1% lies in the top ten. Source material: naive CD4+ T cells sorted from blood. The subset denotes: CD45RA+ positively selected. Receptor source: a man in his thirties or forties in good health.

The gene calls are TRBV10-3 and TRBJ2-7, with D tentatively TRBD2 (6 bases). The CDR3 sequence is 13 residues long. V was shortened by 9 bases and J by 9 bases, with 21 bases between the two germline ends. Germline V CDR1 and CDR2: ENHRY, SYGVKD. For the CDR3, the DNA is TGTGCCATTCAGAACACGGGGAACGGGAGGCAGTACTTC. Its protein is CAIQNTGNGRQYF.

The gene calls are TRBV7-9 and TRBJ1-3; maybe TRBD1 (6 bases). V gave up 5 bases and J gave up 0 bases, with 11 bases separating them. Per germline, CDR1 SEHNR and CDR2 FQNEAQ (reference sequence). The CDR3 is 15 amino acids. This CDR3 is CASSPDRRSGNTIYF. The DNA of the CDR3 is TGTGCCAGCAGCCCGGACAGACGCTCTGGAAACACCATATATTTT.

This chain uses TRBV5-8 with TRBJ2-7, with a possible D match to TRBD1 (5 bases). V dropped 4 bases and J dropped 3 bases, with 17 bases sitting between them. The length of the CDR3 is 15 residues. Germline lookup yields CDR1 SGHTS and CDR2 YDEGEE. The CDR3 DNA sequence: TGTGCCAGCAGCCCAGGGCTTTTGAAGTTCTACGAGCAGTACTTC. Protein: CASSPGLLKFYEQYF.

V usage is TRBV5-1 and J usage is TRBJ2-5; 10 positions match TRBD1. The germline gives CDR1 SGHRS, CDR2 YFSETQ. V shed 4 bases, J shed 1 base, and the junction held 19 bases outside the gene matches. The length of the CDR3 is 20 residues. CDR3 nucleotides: TGCGCCAGCAGCCCCGGGACAGGGGTTGGGAGACCATTATTCCAAGAGACCCAGTACTTC. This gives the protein CASSPGTGVGRPLFQETQYF.

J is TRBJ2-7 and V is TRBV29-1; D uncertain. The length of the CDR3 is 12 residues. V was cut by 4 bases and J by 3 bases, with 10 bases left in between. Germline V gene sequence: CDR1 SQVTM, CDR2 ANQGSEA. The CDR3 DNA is TGCAGCGTTGGAACGCAAAGCTACGAGCAGTACTTC. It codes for CSVGTQSYEQYF.

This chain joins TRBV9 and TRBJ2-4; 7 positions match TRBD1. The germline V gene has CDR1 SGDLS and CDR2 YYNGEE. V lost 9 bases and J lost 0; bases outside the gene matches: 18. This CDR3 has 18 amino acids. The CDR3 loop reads CAIRDREQTLLAKNIQYF. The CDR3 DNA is TGTGCCATCCGCGACAGGGAGCAAACATTACTAGCCAAAAACATTCAGTACTTC.

As DNA, the CDR3 is TGTGCCAGCAGCACTCAGGGGAACTCCTACGAGCAGTACTTC. This codes for CASSTQGNSYEQYF. V and J are TRBV7-3 and TRBJ2-7; maybe TRBD1 (6 bases). Germline V lookup: CDR1 SGHTA, CDR2 FQGTGA. The V gene lost 5 bases and the J gene lost 0 bases, with 11 bases spanning the gap. The CDR3 has 14 residues. The whole variable domain, remainder taken from reference TRBV7-3 and TRBJ2-7, is GAGVSQTPSNKVTEKGKYVELRCDPISGHTALYWYRQSLGQGPEFLIYFQGTGAADDSGLPNDRFFAVRPEGSVSTLKIQRTERGDSAVYLCASSTQGNSYEQYFGPGTRLTVT.

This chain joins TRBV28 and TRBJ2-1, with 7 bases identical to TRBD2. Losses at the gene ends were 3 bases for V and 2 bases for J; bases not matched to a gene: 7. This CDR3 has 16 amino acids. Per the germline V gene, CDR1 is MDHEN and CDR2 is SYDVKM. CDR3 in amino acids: CASSFSGGRTYNEQFF. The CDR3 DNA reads TGTGCCAGCAGTTTTAGTGGCGGGAGAACCTACAATGAGCAGTTCTTC.

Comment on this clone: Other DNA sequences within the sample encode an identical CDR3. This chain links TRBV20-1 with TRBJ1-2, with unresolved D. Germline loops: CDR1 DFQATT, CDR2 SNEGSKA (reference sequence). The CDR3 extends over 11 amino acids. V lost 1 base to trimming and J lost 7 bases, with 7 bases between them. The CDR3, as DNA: TGCAGTGCTAGAGGAGGAGGTGGCTACACCTTC. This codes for CSARGGGGYTF.

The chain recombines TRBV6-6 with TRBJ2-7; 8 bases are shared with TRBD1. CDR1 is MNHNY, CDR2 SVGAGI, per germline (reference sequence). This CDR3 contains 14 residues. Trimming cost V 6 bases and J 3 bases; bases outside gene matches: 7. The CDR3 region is CASSPIGQGYEQYF. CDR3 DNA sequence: TGTGCCAGCAGCCCGATCGGACAGGGCTACGAGCAGTACTTC.

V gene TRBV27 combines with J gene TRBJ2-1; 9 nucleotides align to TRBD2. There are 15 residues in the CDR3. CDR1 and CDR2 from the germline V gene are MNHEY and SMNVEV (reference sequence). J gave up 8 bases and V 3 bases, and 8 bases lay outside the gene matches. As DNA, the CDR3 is TGTGCCAGCAGTTTGTCCCGCGGGAGGGCCGATGAGCAGTTCTTC. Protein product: CASSLSRGRADEQFF.

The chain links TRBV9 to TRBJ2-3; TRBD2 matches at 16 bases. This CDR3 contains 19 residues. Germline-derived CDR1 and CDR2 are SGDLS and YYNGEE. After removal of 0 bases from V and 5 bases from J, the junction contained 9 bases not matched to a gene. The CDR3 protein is CASSVGGTSGRARGDTQYF. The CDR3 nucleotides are TGTGCCAGCAGCGTAGGAGGGACTAGCGGGAGGGCCAGGGGAGATACGCAGTATTTT.

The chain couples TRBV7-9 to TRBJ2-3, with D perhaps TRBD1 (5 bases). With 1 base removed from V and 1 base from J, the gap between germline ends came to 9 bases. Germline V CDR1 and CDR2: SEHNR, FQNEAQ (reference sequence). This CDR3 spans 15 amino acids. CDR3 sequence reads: CASSLGSRGTDTQYF. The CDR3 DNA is TGTGCCAGCAGCTTAGGGTCCAGGGGCACAGATACGCAGTATTTT.

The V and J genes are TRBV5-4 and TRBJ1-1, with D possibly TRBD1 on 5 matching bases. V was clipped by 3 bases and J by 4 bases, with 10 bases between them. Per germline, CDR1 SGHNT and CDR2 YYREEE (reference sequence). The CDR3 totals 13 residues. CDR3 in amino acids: CASSSTVITEAFF. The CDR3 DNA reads TGTGCCAGCAGCTCGACAGTGATCACTGAAGCTTTCTTT.

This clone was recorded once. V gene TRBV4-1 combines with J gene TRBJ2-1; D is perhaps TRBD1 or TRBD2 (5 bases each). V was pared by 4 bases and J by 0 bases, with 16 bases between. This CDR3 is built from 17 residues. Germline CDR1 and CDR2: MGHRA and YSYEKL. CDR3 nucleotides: TGCGCCAGCAGCCCGGGGCCTGGTGGTCACTCCTACAATGAGCAGTTCTTC. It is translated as CASSPGPGGHSYNEQFF.

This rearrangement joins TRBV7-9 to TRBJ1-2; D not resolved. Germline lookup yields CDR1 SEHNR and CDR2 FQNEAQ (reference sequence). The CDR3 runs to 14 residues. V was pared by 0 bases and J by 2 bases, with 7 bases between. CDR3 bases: TGTGCCAGCAGCTTAGCAGGGTACAACTATGGCTACACCTTC. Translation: CASSLAGYNYGYTF.

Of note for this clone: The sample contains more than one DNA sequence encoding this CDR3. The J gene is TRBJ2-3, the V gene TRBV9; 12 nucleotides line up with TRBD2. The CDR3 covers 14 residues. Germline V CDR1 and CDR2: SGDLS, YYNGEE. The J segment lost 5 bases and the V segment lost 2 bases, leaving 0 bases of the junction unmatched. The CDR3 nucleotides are TGTGCCAGCAGCGTGGGACTAGCGGGAGATACGCAGTATTTT. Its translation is CASSVGLAGDTQYF.